Following are 4 T cell receptor beta chains from one sample sequenced in a study of CD8 T cells in ankylosing spondylitis. A single record per CDR3 protein comes from TCRdb applying MiXCR to the 5' RACE reads. Of nearly 350,000 distinct CDR3 sequences in the sample, roughly 14% were seen once. The specimen was blood, either unsorted or a sorted T cell fraction (not recorded which). The receptors stem from a male donor with ankylosing spondylitis or in good health (not recorded which).

This clonotype was observed a few times. The chain couples TRBV4-2 to TRBJ2-5, with TRBD2 identical over 13 bases. The ends lost 4 bases at V and 0 bases at J; junction bases unmatched: 8. This CDR3 has 18 residues. Germline V gives CDR1 LGHNA, CDR2 YNFKEQ. The CDR3 bases are TGTGCCAGCAGCCGGGGGACTAGCGGGGAATCGTACCAAGAGACCCAGTACTTC. This encodes CASSRGTSGESYQETQYF.

The V gene is TRBV7-8, the J gene TRBJ2-5; D is ambiguous. The V end was cut by 9 bases, the J end by 2 bases, with 13 bases between. Germline V gene sequence: CDR1 SGHVS, CDR2 FQNEAQ. CDR3 length: 13 residues. The CDR3 coding sequence is TGTGCCAGAAAACAGACTTCACAAGAGACCCAGTACTTC. Translating gives CARKQTSQETQYF.

V and J are TRBV12-3 or TRBV12-4 and TRBJ1-5, with D perhaps matching TRBD1 (5 bases). The V end lost 0 bases, the J end lost 3 bases, and 9 bases lay between the germline ends. The CDR3 extends over 15 amino acids. CDR3 residues: CASSLALGDNQPQHF. The CDR3 coding sequence is TGTGCCAGCAGTTTAGCGCTGGGGGACAATCAGCCCCAGCATTTT.

The table lists this clonotype with many counts. DNA for the CDR3: TGTGCCAGCAGTTTAACCTTAGGGGAAGGGAACGAGCAGTACTTC. Its translation is CASSLTLGEGNEQYF. V and J are TRBV28 and TRBJ2-7, with a weak D call TRBD1 (5 bases). Trimming pared 2 bases from V and 5 bases from J, leaving 16 bases between. This CDR3 is 15 amino acids long. The germline V gene has CDR1 MDHEN and CDR2 SYDVKM.